These 29 T cell receptor beta chains originate from one sample sequenced in a study of spatial heterogeneity in lung cancer. Study observations and caveats: Tumor mutation count correlated with how many alpha and beta TCRs expanded intratumorally.

Each CDR3 protein is one row after TCRdb ran MiXCR on the 5' RACE reads. Among approximately 250 distinct CDR3 sequences listed, approximately 49% were seen once. Indicated time point: sample taken at primary tumor resection. Which antigens these TCRs recognize remains unknown. This specimen was lung tumor tissue, taken at surgery. Every receptor here comes from a male donor with early-stage non-small cell lung cancer.

On this clonotype: This beta chain came through as a stray read in a library set up for alpha chains, and its size says little. V gene TRBV5-1 combines with J gene TRBJ2-4; D assignment may be TRBD1 or TRBD2 (5 bases each). The CDR3 has 13 amino acids. Germline V CDR1 and CDR2: SGHRS, YFSETQ. Deletions cut 4 bases from V and 7 bases from J, with 12 bases between. The CDR3 region is CASSPLGENIQYF. For the CDR3, the DNA is TGCGCCAGCAGCCCGCTGGGGGAGAACATTCAGTACTTC.

A remark on this clonotype: This beta chain is off target for a library built for alpha chains, so its abundance means little. The rearrangement uses TRBV20-1 and TRBJ1-5; 7 positions agree with TRBD1. The germline CDR1 and CDR2 sequences are DFQATT and SNEGSKA (reference sequence). The CDR3 has 12 amino acids. V lost 6 bases, J lost 7 bases, and 6 bases stayed unmatched. CDR3 in DNA: TGCAGTGCAAAGACAGGGACCCAGCCCCAGCATTTT. It specifies CSAKTGTQPQHF.

This clonotype was observed a handful of times. For a library built for alpha chains, this beta chain is a stray read; little rests on its size. The chain employs TRBV20-1 and TRBJ2-1; 9 bases line up with TRBD2. The trim removed 6 bases at V and 4 bases at J, leaving 4 bases unmatched. Germline values: CDR1 DFQATT, CDR2 SNEGSKA (reference sequence). The CDR3 loop spans 13 amino acids. The CDR3 DNA reads TGCAGTGCAAAGCGGGGGGCTTACAATGAGCAGTTCTTC. Its translation: CSAKRGAYNEQFF.

A word on this clonotype: This beta chain is off target for a library built for alpha chains, so its abundance means little. The chain recombines TRBV7-6 with TRBJ2-5; the match to TRBD2 covers 12 bases. J gave up 5 bases and V 6 bases, and 7 bases lay outside the gene matches. This CDR3 has 15 amino acids. Germline-derived CDR1 and CDR2 are SGHVS and FNYEAQ. The CDR3 here is CASSLAGGPWETQYF. CDR3 DNA: TGTGCCAGCAGTCTAGCGGGGGGGCCTTGGGAGACCCAGTACTTC.

Remarks on this clonotype: This beta chain lies outside the target of a library built for alpha chains; its clone size means little. V gene TRBV20-1 combines with J gene TRBJ2-1, with 7 bases matching TRBD1. Germline CDR1 and CDR2: DFQATT and SNEGSKA (reference sequence). The CDR3 is 14 residues long. Losses at the gene ends were 6 bases for V and 4 bases for J; bases not matched to a gene: 9. In DNA, the CDR3 is TGCAGTGCAACCACCCCGACAGGGTACAATGAGCAGTTCTTC. It yields the protein CSATTPTGYNEQFF.

This clonotype was observed a handful of times. This beta chain is off target for a library built for alpha chains, so its abundance means little. The chain has TRBV11-3 and TRBJ2-2; TRBD1 aligns across 9 bases. Per the germline V gene, CDR1 is SGHNT and CDR2 is YENEEA. There are 15 residues in the CDR3. Unmatched junction bases numbered 8, after V lost 5 bases and J lost 7 bases. The CDR3 here is CASSPGDRAGGELFF. The CDR3 bases are TGTGCCAGCAGCCCAGGGGACAGGGCTGGCGGGGAGCTGTTTTTT. The complete variable domain, with remaining parts taken from reference TRBV11-3 and TRBJ2-2, reads EAGVVQSPRYKIIEKKQPVAFWCNPISGHNTLYWYLQNLGQGPELLIRYENEEAVDDSQLPKDRFSAERLKGVDSTLKIQPAELGDSAVYLCASSPGDRAGGELFFGEGSRLTVL.

The count of this clonotype is one. This beta chain lies outside the target of a library built for alpha chains; its clone size means little. The J gene is TRBJ2-1, the V gene TRBV20-1, with D tentatively TRBD1 or TRBD2 (5 bases each). Germline CDR1 and CDR2: DFQATT and SNEGSKA (reference sequence). This CDR3 contains 13 residues. The V end lost 2 bases, the J end lost 6 bases, and 11 bases lay between the germline ends. As DNA, the CDR3 is TGCAGTGCTAGAAAGTATGGGGGCAATGAGCAGTTCTTC. Translating it yields CSARKYGGNEQFF.

This clonotype was detected a few times. Since it is a stray read in a library aimed at alpha chains, this beta chain has a size that is not meaningful. The J gene is TRBJ2-7, the V gene TRBV20-1; possible D gene TRBD1, 6 bases. Trimming stripped 1 base from V and 6 bases from J, with 22 bases between. The CDR3 covers 16 residues. Germline V gene sequence: CDR1 DFQATT, CDR2 SNEGSKA (reference sequence). CDR3 loop: CSARGPGTSGVGEQYF. DNA of the CDR3: TGCAGTGCTAGAGGTCCTGGGACATCTGGGGTCGGCGAGCAGTACTTC.

As to this clonotype: A read error may account for a junction end that differs from germline. This beta chain is an off-target read within a library intended for alpha chains, so its frequency means little. The V call is TRBV10-2, the J call TRBJ2-1; D not resolved. This CDR3 is 13 amino acids long. In germline, CDR1 is WSHSY, CDR2 SAAADI. The CDR3 sequence: CATRTTRYNERFF. The CDR3, as DNA: TGCGCCACGCGAACAACACGGTACAATGAGCGGTTCTTC.

Turning to this clonotype: Since the library was made to target alpha chains, this beta chain is a stray read and its abundance is not meaningful. The gene calls are TRBV15 and TRBJ2-3; 8 bases agree with TRBD2. Germline V gene lookup returns CDR1 LNHNV and CDR2 YYDKDF (reference sequence). J lost 3 bases, V lost 5 bases, and 13 bases had no gene match. This CDR3 has 17 residues. In nucleotides, the CDR3 is TGTGCCACCAGCGGTAGGACAAAAGCGGGGGAGACAGATACGCAGTATTTT. The encoded protein is CATSGRTKAGETDTQYF.

About this clonotype itself: The size of this beta chain means little, since it is a stray read in a library made for alpha chains. The rearrangement uses TRBV18 and TRBJ2-2; a weak D match, TRBD1 (5 bases). V was shortened by 3 bases and J by 0 bases, with 11 bases between the two germline ends. The CDR3 consists of 16 residues. The germline V gene has CDR1 KGHSH and CDR2 LQKENI. CDR3 amino acids: CASSPRQNSNTGELFF. In DNA form, the CDR3 reads TGTGCCAGCTCACCTAGACAGAATTCGAACACCGGGGAGCTGTTTTTT. The whole variable domain, remainder taken from reference TRBV18 and TRBJ2-2, is NAGVMQNPRHLVRRRGQEARLRCSPMKGHSHVYWYRQLPEEGLKFMVYLQKENIIDESGMPKERFSAEFPKEGPSILRIQQVVRGDSAAYFCASSPRQNSNTGELFFGEGSRLTVL.

This clonotype was detected only once. Because this beta chain is a stray read in a library intended to capture alpha chains, its abundance should not be given much weight. The chain recombines TRBV3-1 with TRBJ2-5, with 7 bases fitting TRBD2. Looked up from germline, CDR1 is LGHDT and CDR2 is YNNKEL (reference sequence). V trimming: 0 bases; J trimming: 9 bases; junction bases outside the gene matches: 7. The CDR3 has 14 amino acids. The CDR3, as DNA: TGTGCCAGCAGCCAAGAATTACGCGCGGGGGCCCAGTACTTC. Protein sequence: CASSQELRAGAQYF.

Concerning this clonotype itself: This beta chain is a stray read from a library made for alpha chains; its abundance is not meaningful. The rearrangement joins TRBV2 to TRBJ2-7, with D possibly TRBD2 on 5 matching bases. Trimming left V 6 bases short and J 2 bases short, with 20 bases between. Per the germline V gene, CDR1 is SNHLY and CDR2 is FYNNEI. The CDR3 spans 16 residues. The CDR3 loop is CASRLTLSGDTYEQYF. Here the CDR3 DNA reads TGTGCCAGCAGGTTAACTTTAAGCGGCGATACCTACGAGCAGTACTTC. Complete variable domain (other parts from reference TRBV2 and TRBJ2-7): EPEVTQTPSHQVTQMGQEVILRCVPISNHLYFYWYRQILGQKVEFLVSFYNNEISEKSEIFDDQFSVERPDGSNFTLKIRSTKLEDSAMYFCASRLTLSGDTYEQYFGPGTRLTVT.

Regarding this clonotype: The library was built for alpha chains, so this beta chain is an off-target read and its size means little. The rearrangement links TRBV27 to TRBJ2-1; 10 positions match TRBD2. This CDR3 has 18 residues. Looked up from germline, CDR1 is MNHEY and CDR2 is SMNVEV (reference sequence). V lost 6 bases and J lost 2; bases outside the gene matches: 13. The CDR3 coding sequence is TGTGCCAGCAGACGAGGACTAGCGGAGACGCGCACCTACAATGAGCAGTTCTTC. It yields the protein CASRRGLAETRTYNEQFF.

A remark on this clonotype: Found in a library prepared for alpha chains, this beta chain is an off-target read, and its abundance has little meaning. The rearrangement links TRBV20-1 to TRBJ1-1; no clear D gene. From germline, CDR1 is DFQATT and CDR2 SNEGSKA (reference sequence). The CDR3 is 12 amino acids. Deletions cut 6 bases from V and 0 bases from J, with 8 bases between. The CDR3 spells CSAMALNTEAFF. Here the CDR3 DNA reads TGCAGTGCAATGGCCCTGAACACTGAAGCTTTCTTT.

As concerns this clonotype: The junction shows a germline mismatch at one end, possibly a read error. Because the library targeted alpha chains, this beta chain is an off-target read whose size means little. V and J are TRBV28 and TRBJ2-7; D is unclear. Germline lookup yields CDR1 MDHEN and CDR2 SYDVKM. The CDR3 loop spans 15 amino acids. In DNA form, the CDR3 reads TGTGCCACCAGTTTACCACTCAAGGCCTCCTACGAGCAGTACTTC. Its protein is CATSLPLKASYEQYF.

About this clonotype itself: With the library built for alpha chains, this beta chain is off target and its frequency is not meaningful. V and J are TRBV28 and TRBJ2-7, with 12 bases fitting TRBD1. CDR1 is MDHEN, CDR2 SYDVKM, per germline. The CDR3 extends over 15 amino acids. V shed 7 bases, J shed 4 bases, and the junction held 8 bases outside the gene matches. CDR3 sequence reads: CASNNRDRGQYEQYF. The CDR3 DNA reads TGTGCCAGCAATAACCGGGACAGGGGGCAGTACGAGCAGTACTTC.

Note on this clonotype: Since the library was made to target alpha chains, this beta chain is a stray read and its abundance is not meaningful. The chain employs TRBV20-1 and TRBJ2-7; D is perhaps TRBD1 or TRBD2 (5 bases each). The germline gives CDR1 DFQATT, CDR2 SNEGSKA (reference sequence). This CDR3 region has 11 residues. The V and J ends lost 3 bases and 5 bases respectively, with 8 bases between them. CDR3 in amino acids: CSASWGNEQYF. For the CDR3, the DNA is TGCAGTGCTAGCTGGGGGAACGAGCAGTACTTC.

Regarding this clonotype: The library was prepared for alpha chains; this beta chain is a stray read, so its frequency means little. The gene calls are TRBV6-6 and TRBJ2-2, with D possibly matching TRBD1 (6 bases). V lost 7 bases to trimming and J lost 3 bases, with 24 bases between them. This CDR3 region has 18 residues. In germline, CDR1 is MNHNY, CDR2 SVGAGI (reference sequence). The CDR3 bases are TGTGCCAGCACCCCTACAGGGATAATGGGACATGACACCGGGGAGCTGTTTTTT. Encoded protein: CASTPTGIMGHDTGELFF.

To note about this clonotype: Because this beta chain is a stray read in a library intended to capture alpha chains, its abundance should not be given much weight. This chain links TRBV28 with TRBJ2-7; D not resolved. Germline CDR1 MDHEN, CDR2 SYDVKM. CDR3 length equals 13 residues. Trimming removed 2 bases from V and 3 bases from J, with 8 bases in between. This chain's CDR3 is CASSLPSYYEQYF. DNA for the CDR3: TGTGCCAGCAGTTTACCCAGTTACTACGAGCAGTACTTC. The whole variable domain, remainder taken from reference TRBV28 and TRBJ2-7, is DVKVTQSSRYLVKRTGEKVFLECVQDMDHENMFWYRQDPGLGLRLIYFSYDVKMKEKGDIPEGYSVSREKKERFSLILESASTNQTSMYLCASSLPSYYEQYFGPGTRLTVT.

Of note for this clonotype: The library was designed around alpha chains, so this beta chain is a stray read whose abundance carries little weight. The chain has TRBV27 and TRBJ1-6; TRBD1 agrees at 7 bases. This CDR3 spans 14 amino acids. Germline V CDR1 and CDR2: MNHEY, SMNVEV (reference sequence). V was pared by 0 bases and J by 7 bases, with 0 bases of the junction left unmatched. The CDR3 DNA reads TGTGCCAGCAGTTTATCCAGGGGGAATTCACCCCTCCACTTT. This sequence encodes CASSLSRGNSPLHF.

Concerning this clonotype: This beta chain is a stray read from a library made for alpha chains; its abundance is not meaningful. The CDR3 is CASSLSVNTEAFF. CDR3 DNA sequence: TGTGCCAGCAGCTTATCCGTGAACACTGAAGCTTTCTTT. The rearrangement uses TRBV11-2 and TRBJ1-1; D not certain. The germline V gene encodes CDR1 SGHAT and CDR2 FQNNGV. The CDR3 contains 13 residues. Trimming left V 2 bases short and J 0 bases short, with 4 bases between.

On this clonotype itself: Within a library made for alpha chains, this beta chain is off target, and its count is uninformative. This rearrangement joins TRBV4-3 to TRBJ2-3, with D perhaps matching TRBD1 (5 bases). Trimming cost V 0 bases and J 3 bases, with 10 bases left between them. Per germline, CDR1 LGHNA and CDR2 YSLEER. CDR3 length: 15 residues. CDR3 sequence: CASSQENRQTDTQYF. CDR3 in DNA: TGCGCCAGCAGCCAAGAAAACAGGCAAACAGATACGCAGTATTTT.

Details on this clonotype: This beta chain slipped into a library made for alpha chains as a stray read, so its size is not meaningful. The chain is built from TRBV27 and TRBJ2-1, with 11 nucleotides matching TRBD2. J lost 7 bases, V lost 4 bases, and 6 bases had no gene match. The CDR3 is 15 amino acids. The germline V gene encodes CDR1 MNHEY and CDR2 SMNVEV (reference sequence). CDR3 in DNA: TGTGCCAGCAGTTACTTAGCGGGGGGGCCGAATGAGCAGTTCTTC. It encodes CASSYLAGGPNEQFF.

About this clonotype: This beta chain appears as a stray read in a library generated for alpha chains; its size is not informative. The chain links TRBV5-5 to TRBJ2-7; 13 bases are shared with TRBD2. CDR3 size: 15 residues. V lost 4 bases and J lost 1; bases outside the gene matches: 2. Germline V gene lookup returns CDR1 SGHKS and CDR2 YYEKEE (reference sequence). CDR3 in amino acids: CASSEGLAGSYEQYF. Written as DNA, the CDR3 is TGTGCCAGCAGCGAGGGACTAGCGGGGTCCTACGAGCAGTACTTC.

Regarding this clonotype: This beta chain is a stray read from a library made for alpha chains; its abundance is not meaningful. The rearrangement uses TRBV28 and TRBJ1-1, with 9 bases fitting TRBD1. Per the germline V gene, CDR1 is MDHEN and CDR2 is SYDVKM. The V segment lost 5 bases and the J segment 2 bases; nucleotides outside the gene matches: 9. The CDR3 runs 16 residues. DNA for the CDR3: TGTGCCAGCAGTCCCGGGACAGGGAGCCGAAACACTGAAGCTTTCTTT. Translation: CASSPGTGSRNTEAFF.

In this sample, this clonotype turned up a few times. Since the library was made to target alpha chains, this beta chain is a stray read and its abundance is not meaningful. V and J are TRBV7-2 and TRBJ2-1; D may be TRBD2 (6 bases). The germline gives CDR1 SGHTA, CDR2 FQGNSA. The CDR3 is made up of 15 amino acids. The V and J ends lost 5 bases and 3 bases respectively, with 14 bases between them. This CDR3 reads CASSPGRGIYNEQFF. Written as DNA, the CDR3 is TGTGCCAGCAGCCCGGGGCGGGGTATCTACAATGAGCAGTTCTTC.

Concerning this clonotype itself: Within a library made for alpha chains, this beta chain is off target, and its count is uninformative. The chain is built from TRBV10-3 and TRBJ2-5; TRBD1 matches 9 bases. The ends lost 10 bases at V and 3 bases at J; junction bases unmatched: 3. CDR3 size: 12 residues. Germline lookup yields CDR1 ENHRY and CDR2 SYGVKD. In DNA form, the CDR3 reads TGTGCCACCCGGGACAGGGAAGAGACCCAGTACTTC. Residues: CATRDREETQYF.

A remark on this clonotype: This beta chain is a stray sequence in a library constructed for alpha chains; its clone size is not meaningful. The chain links TRBV6-2 or TRBV6-3 to TRBJ2-7, with 7 nucleotides matching TRBD2. Germline lookup yields CDR1 MNHEY and CDR2 SVGEGT. The CDR3 is made up of 15 amino acids. Losses at the gene ends were 6 bases for V and 4 bases for J; bases not matched to a gene: 12. CDR3 sequence reads: CASREDSGKIYEQYF. The CDR3 coding sequence is TGTGCCAGCAGAGAAGACAGCGGGAAAATATACGAGCAGTACTTC.